This T cell receptor beta chain stems from a study of cytomegalovirus exposure and HLA in healthy donors. Points on this clone: As yet, its antigen is unknown.

Per germline, CDR1 SGHDT and CDR2 YYEEEE. Trimming stripped 4 bases from V and 4 bases from J, with 8 bases between. The CDR3 has 12 residues. The PCR used 60 Vbeta and 13 Jbeta primers. Repertoires were generated with immunoSEQ multiplex PCR, while TCRdb's copy carries only in-frame clones and drops some. The data show over 100,000 clones, 70% to 90% seen once. Study observations and caveats: It was taken for granted in presence/absence analyses that sequencing depth across donors was roughly uniform. Rarity characterized most TCR sequences, yet some public TCRs appeared in many donors.

The receptor was isolated from a man aged 40-55 years in good health and CMV-seronegative. The sequenced sample was PBMCs. J is TRBJ1-2 and V is TRBV5-6; D is undetermined. CDR3 amino acids: CASSRTSYGYTF. The CDR3 DNA reads TGTGCCAGCAGCCGAACATCCTATGGCTACACCTTC.